This T cell receptor (beta chain) was recorded in a study of CD8 T cells in ankylosing spondylitis. This clonotype was detected only a few times. The antigen is unknown. TCRdb re-analysed the 5' RACE reads in MiXCR, keeping a single row per CDR3 protein. This sample has about 400,000 distinct CDR3 sequences, with around 22% found just once. The CDR3 runs 20 residues. Germline CDR1 MGHRA, CDR2 YSYEKL. V shed 4 bases and J 0 bases; nucleotides not matched to a gene: 15. Regarding the study as a whole: A TCR beta motif of fewer than 10 highly homologous variants seemed to mark ankylosing spondylitis blood.

The sample consisted of blood, either unsorted or a sorted T cell fraction (not recorded which). This receptor was taken from a male donor with ankylosing spondylitis. The V call is TRBV4-1, the J call TRBJ1-1, with 12 bases matching TRBD1. CDR3 sequence reads: CASSPSPGQGAYWMNTEAFF. For the CDR3, the DNA is TGCGCCAGCAGCCCTTCCCCGGGACAGGGGGCTTATTGGATGAACACTGAAGCTTTCTTT.